These 17 T cell receptor beta chains came from one sample sequenced in a study of shared clonotypes between healthy human individuals. Assay used: immunoSEQ multiplex PCR; TCRdb lists only in-frame clones, some missing. The sample records some 2,000,000 clones, roughly 94% being singletons. CD45RO-negative cells were positively selected for CCR7, leaving out terminally differentiated effector memory CD45RA+ cells. The sequenced material came from naive CD8+ T cells sorted from blood. Receptors originate from a man aged 18 to 35 in good health.

The rearrangement uses TRBV9 and TRBJ1-2; D uncertain. Germline assignment: CDR1 SGDLS and CDR2 YYNGEE. This CDR3 comprises 13 residues. The germline V and J ends were trimmed by 5 bases and 7 bases, with 15 bases remaining between them. CDR3 protein: CASRGSGGLGYTF. DNA of the CDR3: TGTGCCAGCAGAGGATCAGGCGGGCTTGGCTACACCTTC.

The chain couples TRBV27 to TRBJ2-5, with 10 bases fitting TRBD1. The J segment lost 5 bases and the V segment lost 3 bases, leaving 3 bases of the junction unmatched. Per the germline V gene, CDR1 is MNHEY and CDR2 is SMNVEV (reference sequence). CDR3 length: 14 residues. The CDR3 here is CASSFQGQGETQYF. The CDR3 DNA is TGTGCCAGCAGTTTCCAGGGACAGGGGGAGACCCAGTACTTC.

This clone was observed a single time. Other DNA sequences within the sample encode an identical CDR3. This chain links TRBV7-9 with TRBJ2-7, with no clear D. Trimming pared 1 base from V and 5 bases from J, leaving 6 bases between. CDR3 length: 12 amino acids. Germline lookup yields CDR1 SEHNR and CDR2 FQNEAQ (reference sequence). The CDR3 DNA sequence: TGTGCCAGCAGCTTAGAGGGTAACGAGCAGTACTTC. This codes for CASSLEGNEQYF.

The chain uses TRBV10-2 and TRBJ1-1; D is unresolved. Trimming pared 8 bases from V and 4 bases from J, leaving 11 bases between. CDR3 length equals 12 residues. Germline V CDR1 and CDR2: WSHSY, SAAADI. DNA for the CDR3: TGCGCCAGCCAAGCGGGAGTCACTGAAGCTTTCTTT. It translates to CASQAGVTEAFF.

The gene calls are TRBV30 and TRBJ1-1; D is unclear. The germline CDR1 and CDR2 sequences are GTSNPN and SVGIG (reference sequence). The CDR3 loop spans 15 amino acids. With 0 bases removed from V and 1 base from J, the gap between germline ends came to 12 bases. In DNA, the CDR3 is TGTGCCTGGAGTGTACCCACAGAGCAGAACACTGAAGCTTTCTTT. Its protein is CAWSVPTEQNTEAFF. Full variable domain (missing parts from reference TRBV30 and TRBJ1-1): SQTIHQWPATLVQPVGSPLSLECTVEGTSNPNLYWYRQAAGRGLQLLFYSVGIGQISSEVPQNLSASRPQDRQFILSSKKLLLSDSGFYLCAWSVPTEQNTEAFFGQGTRLTVV.

V is TRBV6-5 and J is TRBJ2-7; D unclear. V was cut by 0 bases and J by 4 bases, with 10 bases left in between. Germline CDR1 MNHEY, CDR2 SVGAGI. CDR3 length: 14 amino acids. CDR3 bases: TGTGCCAGCAGTTACTCCCAGGTCGTATACGAGCAGTACTTC. Protein sequence: CASSYSQVVYEQYF.

This chain links TRBV28 with TRBJ1-6; D gene uncertain. The CDR3 length is 15 residues. V was pared by 6 bases and J by 7 bases, with 16 bases between. CDR1 is MDHEN and CDR2 is SYDVKM in the germline V gene. The CDR3 spells CASSSFYGLNSPLHF. CDR3 nucleotide sequence: TGTGCCAGCAGCTCTTTCTATGGTTTGAATTCACCCCTCCACTTT. The whole variable domain, filled in from reference TRBV28 and TRBJ1-6, reads DVKVTQSSRYLVKRTGEKVFLECVQDMDHENMFWYRQDPGLGLRLIYFSYDVKMKEKGDIPEGYSVSREKKERFSLILESASTNQTSMYLCASSSFYGLNSPLHFGNGTRLTVT.

As concerns this clone: The same CDR3 arises from other DNA sequences in this sample as well. The gene calls are TRBV6-1 and TRBJ2-7; a possible D gene is TRBD2 (6 bases). The CDR3 runs 13 residues. Germline CDR1 reads MNHNS; CDR2 reads SASEGT. Between the trimmed V and J ends, which lost 4 bases and 3 bases, there was a span of 10 bases. Here the CDR3 reads CASSARGVYEQYF. The CDR3 DNA follows: TGTGCCAGCAGTGCTCGCGGGGTCTACGAGCAGTACTTC.

V and J are TRBV7-6 and TRBJ2-3, with D possibly matching TRBD2 (6 bases). There are 14 residues in the CDR3. The V and J ends lost 5 bases and 4 bases respectively, with 13 bases between them. Germline V gives CDR1 SGHVS, CDR2 FNYEAQ. The CDR3 DNA follows: TGTGCCAGCAGCCCCGAGTGGGGGGCAGATACGCAGTATTTT. It yields the protein CASSPEWGADTQYF.

This clone was observed once. This chain joins TRBV9 and TRBJ2-1, with D perhaps matching TRBD1 or TRBD2 (5 bases each). Germline V gene sequence: CDR1 SGDLS, CDR2 YYNGEE. V shed 3 bases and J shed 5 bases, with 15 bases lying between them. The CDR3 extends over 15 amino acids. The CDR3 loop is CASSAGTGIHNEQFF. The CDR3 DNA sequence: TGTGCCAGCAGCGCCGGGACGGGGATTCACAATGAGCAGTTCTTC.

The chain carries TRBV14 and TRBJ1-1; D is unclear. V gave up 2 bases and J gave up 1 base, with 8 bases separating them. The germline V gene has CDR1 SGHDN and CDR2 FVKESK. The CDR3 runs 14 residues. The CDR3 DNA follows: TGTGCCAGCAGCCAACTTATGACGAACACTGAAGCTTTCTTT. This gives the protein CASSQLMTNTEAFF.

V gene TRBV5-8 combines with J gene TRBJ2-5, with TRBD2 matching over 11 bases. CDR1 is SGHTS and CDR2 is YDEGEE in the germline V gene. The CDR3 has 17 residues. V was pared by 0 bases and J by 0 bases, with 4 bases of the junction left unmatched. CDR3 sequence reads: CASSLAGTSGYQETQYF. DNA of the CDR3: TGTGCCAGCAGCTTGGCCGGGACTAGCGGCTACCAAGAGACCCAGTACTTC.

For this clone: A read error may explain this, as a much larger clone is one base away. Here the CDR3 DNA reads TGCAGCGCTGAAGTAGGAAACAGGGCCTACGAGCAGTACTTC. Translating gives CSAEVGNRAYEQYF. The chain is built from TRBV29-1 and TRBJ2-5; tentatively, D is TRBD1 (6 bases). Matching the DNA end better, TRBJ2-7 makes the J call doubtful. Germline CDR1 reads SQVTM; CDR2 reads ANQGSEA. CDR3 length: 14 residues.

The chain links TRBV6-5 to TRBJ2-1; possible D gene TRBD2, 6 bases. Germline CDR1 is MNHEY and CDR2 is SVGAGI. Trimming left V 10 bases short and J 6 bases short, with 19 bases between. This CDR3 region has 14 residues. CDR3 nucleotides: TGTGCCATAGCATGGGGGGAAGCGGCCAATGAGCAGTTCTTC. Its protein product is CAIAWGEAANEQFF.

This chain connects TRBV4-1 to TRBJ2-1; 7 nucleotides align to TRBD2. The length of the CDR3 is 15 residues. After removal of 10 bases from V and 4 bases from J, the junction contained 13 bases not matched to a gene. CDR1 and CDR2 from the germline V gene are MGHRA and YSYEKL. The CDR3 bases are TGCGCCACTTCGTTGGGAGCGGGGTTTTACAATGAGCAGTTCTTC. The encoded protein is CATSLGAGFYNEQFF.

V gene TRBV19 combines with J gene TRBJ2-5, with no clear D. Deletions cut 5 bases from V and 7 bases from J, with 17 bases between. CDR1 LNHDA and CDR2 SQIVND come from the germline V gene (reference sequence). This CDR3 spans 14 amino acids. The CDR3 DNA reads as TGTGCCAGTAGTCCTAGGCTGGAAGAAGCGACCCAGTACTTC. Amino acids: CASSPRLEEATQYF.

As regards this clone: Other DNA variants within this sample encode the same CDR3. The chain uses TRBV7-9 and TRBJ2-7; no reliable D call. V was trimmed by 5 bases and J by 3 bases, leaving 8 bases between them. The CDR3 consists of 12 residues. Germline V lookup: CDR1 SEHNR, CDR2 FQNEAQ (reference sequence). CDR3 DNA sequence: TGTGCCAGCAGCGACGCGAACTACGAGCAGTACTTC. As protein: CASSDANYEQYF.